A single sample is the source of the 2 T cell receptor beta chains below, sequenced in a study of blood T cell repertoires in COVID-19 (dated by TCRdb to the early 2020s). Library preparation employed the immunoSEQ multiplex PCR assay. TCRdb re-hosts the immuneACCESS table, in-frame sequences only. Its copies lack some clones; in the studies checked, an unresolved V gene accounts for under half of them, and the cause for the rest is not known. The sample table lists 140,000 to 150,000 clones, 85% to 90% of them with a count of one. The ten largest account for 13% of the sample. Sequencing input: peripheral blood. These TCRs come from a young man with COVID-19, enrolled during active disease.

Only one count was recorded for this clone. The chain combines TRBV5-4 with TRBJ2-7, with TRBD1 as a possible D gene (6 bases). CDR1 is SGHNT and CDR2 is YYREEE in the germline V gene (reference sequence). Trimming cost V 4 bases and J 2 bases, with 16 bases left between them. This CDR3 has 15 residues. The CDR3 DNA reads TGTGCCAGCAGCCTAACCGGGACATCGACCTACGAGCAGTACTTC. Amino acids: CASSLTGTSTYEQYF. The full variable domain, rest sourced from reference TRBV5-4 and TRBJ2-7, is ETGVTQSPTHLIKTRGQQVTLRCSSQSGHNTVSWYQQALGQGPQFIFQYYREEENGRGNFPPRFSGLQFPNYSSELNVNALELDDSALYLCASSLTGTSTYEQYFGPGTRLTVT.

This clone was counted between two and nine times. V usage is TRBV4-3 and J usage is TRBJ2-2; TRBD2 matches at 8 bases. V trimming: 4 bases; J trimming: 0 bases; junction bases outside the gene matches: 7. Germline V CDR1 and CDR2: LGHNA, YSLEER. The CDR3 has 17 amino acids. CDR3 nucleotide sequence: TGCGCCAGCAGCCCCGAACTAGCGGCAACGAACACCGGGGAGCTGTTTTTT. As protein: CASSPELAATNTGELFF.